Listed below are T cell receptor beta chains from one sample, sequenced in a study of T cell repertoires in cytomegalovirus infection. MiXCR, run by TCRdb on the reads, gives a single entry per CDR3 protein. Of approximately 400,000 distinct CDR3 sequences in the sample, approximately 32% were seen once. The sample taken for sequencing was PBMCs. These receptors all stem from a human donor in good health (CMV status not recorded). Some clones in this sample may be carry-over from other donors' samples. Each CDR3 is given with its conserved first and last residue. A D gene is named only where the DNA matches it firmly. Expanded clones get a size class; other rows say once, few or many, or leave the size out.

V	size	D	J	CDR3	DNA
TRBV4-1	.	.	TRBJ2-7	CASSRSRVGEQYF	TGCGCCAGCAGCCGGAGTCGAGTGGGCGAGCAGTACTTC
TRBV6-1	few	.	TRBJ2-3	CASSEAFGGTDTQYF	TGTGCCAGCAGTGAAGCTTTCGGGGGCACAGATACGCAGTATTTT
TRBV7-6	many	.	TRBJ2-1	CASSSGLGEQFF	TGTGCCAGCAGCTCTGGACTGGGTGAGCAGTTCTTC
TRBV4-1	few	.	TRBJ2-1	CASSQVSLPELKREFF	TGCGCCAGCAGCCAAGTTTCTCTACCAGAACTAAAGAGGGAGTTCTTC
TRBV27	.	TRBD1	TRBJ1-2	CASSNRGPVYGYTF	TGTGCCAGCAGTAACAGGGGTCCTGTTTATGGCTACACCTTC
TRBV11-2	.	.	TRBJ2-5	CASSPEVRETQYF	TGTGCCAGCAGCCCAGAAGTACGGGAGACCCAGTACTTC
TRBV6-6	.	.	TRBJ2-7	CASSYSSDFGGAYEQYF	TGTGCCAGCAGTTACTCGTCGGACTTTGGAGGGGCCTACGAGCAGTACTTC
TRBV28	many	.	TRBJ1-5	CASSLGGRSNQPQHF	TGTGCCAGCAGTTTGGGTGGCAGGAGCAATCAGCCCCAGCATTTT
TRBV20-1	.	TRBD1	TRBJ1-5	CSARDRTGNQPQHF	TGCAGTGCTAGAGATCGGACAGGGAATCAGCCCCAGCATTTT
TRBV7-2	many	TRBD1	TRBJ2-5	CASSSHQGAETQYF	TGTGCCAGCAGCTCTCACCAGGGGGCGGAGACCCAGTACTTC
TRBV4-3	.	.	TRBJ2-7	CASSPLPGDSYEQYF	TGCGCCAGCAGCCCCCTTCCAGGTGACAGCTACGAGCAGTACTTC
TRBV5-1	.	.	TRBJ1-1	CASGRDGQNTEAFF	TGCGCCAGCGGGCGGGACGGACAGAACACTGAAGCTTTCTTT
TRBV29-1	.	.	TRBJ2-1	CSGWGFRLTGDNEQFF	TGCAGCGGCTGGGGGTTCCGACTAACGGGGGACAATGAGCAGTTCTTC
TRBV5-1	.	TRBD1	TRBJ2-1	CASSLSGQAALVQFF	TGCGCCAGCAGCTTGTCCGGACAGGCCGCCCTCGTGCAGTTCTTC
TRBV27	once	.	TRBJ2-7	CASSLKQGPYEQYF	TGTGCCAGCAGTTTAAAACAGGGACCCTACGAGCAGTACTTC
TRBV6-1	.	.	TRBJ2-6	CASRYGTTGANVLTF	TGTGCCAGCAGATACGGGACAACTGGGGCCAACGTTCTGACTTTC
TRBV20-1	few	.	TRBJ2-5	CSVKGTQYF	TGCAGTGTTAAGGGGACCCAGTACTTC
TRBV2	.	TRBD1	TRBJ1-1	CASNSGQGAEAFF	TGTGCCAGCAATTCGGGACAGGGGGCTGAAGCTTTCTTT
TRBV28	.	TRBD1	TRBJ1-2	CASSGSGQEYNYGYTF	TGTGCCAGCAGTGGCTCGGGACAGGAGTACAACTATGGCTACACCTTC
TRBV5-1	.	.	TRBJ1-2	CASSFRGAAHGYTF	TGCGCCAGCAGCTTCCGGGGGGCGGCTCATGGCTACACCTTC
TRBV3-1	few	.	TRBJ1-1	CASRGVNTEAFF	TGTGCCAGTCGGGGGGTGAACACTGAAGCTTTCTTT
TRBV4-3	few	TRBD1	TRBJ1-2	CASSQDRTGALGSGYTF	TGCGCCAGCAGCCAAGATAGGACAGGGGCTTTGGGTAGCGGCTACACCTTC
TRBV7-8	many	TRBD2	TRBJ2-5	CASSFRTSGALIQETQYF	TGTGCCAGCAGCTTTCGGACTAGCGGGGCACTCATCCAAGAGACCCAGTACTTC
TRBV24-1	.	.	TRBJ2-7	CATSVRVVYSHEQYF	TGTGCCACCAGTGTTAGGGTTGTATACAGCCACGAGCAGTACTTC
TRBV2	.	TRBD1	TRBJ2-7	CASQPGQVTYEQYF	TGTGCCAGCCAACCGGGACAGGTAACCTACGAGCAGTACTTC
TRBV27	.	.	TRBJ1-1	CASSPALTDLRTEAFF	TGTGCCAGCAGTCCCGCTTTGACGGACCTGAGGACTGAAGCTTTCTTT
TRBV19	.	TRBD1	TRBJ1-2	CASSIEGQGSYGYTF	TGTGCCAGTAGTATAGAGGGACAGGGCTCCTATGGCTACACCTTC
TRBV6-2/TRBV6-3	few	.	TRBJ2-7	CASRPGGRSYEQYF	TGTGCCAGCCGACCCGGGGGGCGGTCCTACGAGCAGTACTTC
TRBV10-3	.	.	TRBJ1-2	CAIGASLYGYTF	TGTGCCATCGGTGCCAGTCTCTATGGCTACACCTTC
TRBV5-1	few	.	TRBJ2-2	CASSSGPSTGELFF	TGCGCCAGCAGCTCCGGGCCTTCCACCGGGGAGCTGTTTTTT
TRBV6-6	few	.	TRBJ1-3	CASSYLGGSGNTIYF	TGTGCCAGCAGTTATTTAGGTGGTTCTGGAAACACCATATATTTT
TRBV19	few	TRBD1	TRBJ1-3	CASSIGQGGSGNTIYF	TGTGCCAGTAGTATCGGACAGGGAGGATCTGGAAACACCATATATTTT
TRBV20-1	few	.	TRBJ2-1	CSTPLSYNEQFF	TGCAGTACCCCCCTGTCCTACAATGAGCAGTTCTTC
TRBV11-2	many	.	TRBJ1-2	CASSSQGFWNGYTF	TGTGCCAGCAGCTCGCAGGGGTTCTGGAATGGCTACACCTTC
TRBV2	.	.	TRBJ1-1	CASSLKPTKNTEAFF	TGTGCCAGCAGTCTCAAACCTACAAAGAACACTGAAGCTTTCTTT
TRBV12-3/TRBV12-4	many	.	TRBJ2-7	CASSSNKGEQYF	TGTGCCAGCAGTTCGAACAAGGGCGAGCAGTACTTC
TRBV20-1	.	.	TRBJ2-3	CSARVPPESTDTQYF	TGCAGTGCTAGAGTCCCTCCTGAGAGCACAGATACGCAGTATTTT
TRBV6-2/TRBV6-3	many	TRBD1	TRBJ2-3	CASTRDRSTDTQYF	TGTGCCAGCACCAGGGACAGGAGCACAGATACGCAGTATTTT
TRBV7-9	many	.	TRBJ2-1	CASSLGGRDNEQFF	TGTGCCAGCAGCTTGGGGGGCAGGGACAATGAGCAGTTCTTC
TRBV5-4	few	.	TRBJ2-6	CASSRESGANVLTF	TGTGCCAGCAGCCGGGAATCTGGGGCCAACGTCCTGACTTTC
TRBV7-6	few	TRBD2	TRBJ2-5	CASSPVLAGGLETQYF	TGTGCCAGCAGCCCAGTACTAGCGGGGGGTCTAGAGACCCAGTACTTC
TRBV7-8	.	.	TRBJ2-5	CASSSRGQYQETQYF	TGTGCCAGCAGCTCTCGGGGCCAGTACCAAGAGACCCAGTACTTC
TRBV2	.	.	TRBJ1-1	CASSEMDEVTEAFF	TGTGCCAGCAGTGAAATGGACGAGGTGACTGAAGCTTTCTTT
TRBV7-6	few	TRBD2	TRBJ2-1	CASSLPGLAGNEQFF	TGTGCCAGCAGTCTCCCTGGGCTAGCGGGCAATGAGCAGTTCTTC
TRBV7-2	many	TRBD2	TRBJ2-4	CASSPLFGLAGGSENIQYF	TGTGCCAGCAGCCCCCTGTTCGGACTAGCGGGGGGGTCGGAAAACATTCAGTACTTC
TRBV20-1	.	.	TRBJ1-6	CSARVGPIPDSPLHF	TGCAGTGCTAGAGTTGGGCCAATACCTGATTCACCCCTCCACTTT